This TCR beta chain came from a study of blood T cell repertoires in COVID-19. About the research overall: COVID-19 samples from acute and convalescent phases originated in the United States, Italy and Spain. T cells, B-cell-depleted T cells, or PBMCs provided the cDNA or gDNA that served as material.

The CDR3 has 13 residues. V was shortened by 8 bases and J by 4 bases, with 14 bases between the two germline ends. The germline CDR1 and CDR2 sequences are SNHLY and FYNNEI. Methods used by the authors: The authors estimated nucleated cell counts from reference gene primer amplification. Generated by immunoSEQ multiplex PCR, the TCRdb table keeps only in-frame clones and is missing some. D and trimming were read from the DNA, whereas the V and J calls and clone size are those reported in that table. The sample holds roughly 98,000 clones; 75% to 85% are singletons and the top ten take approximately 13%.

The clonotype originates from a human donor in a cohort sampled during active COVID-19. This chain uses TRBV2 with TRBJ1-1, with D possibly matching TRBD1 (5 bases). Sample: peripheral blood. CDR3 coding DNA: TGTGCCAGCTTCGCCATTAGGGGCACTGAAGCTTTCTTT. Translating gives CASFAIRGTEAFF.